This TCR beta chain was identified in a study of shared clonotypes between healthy human individuals. In the study overall: The plates for each donor numbered three CD4 naive, three CD4 memory, two CD8 naive and one CD8 memory. Broader study findings: Generally, estimated richness proved larger in naive subsets than it did in memory subsets.

Sequencing used immunoSEQ multiplex PCR; TCRdb keeps in-frame clones, though not all of them. The table lists more than 2 million clones, over 85% of them singletons. Germline V gene data show CDR1 as SGHAT and CDR2 as FQDESV (reference sequence). This CDR3 contains 16 residues. The V gene lost 5 bases and the J gene lost 1 base, with 12 bases spanning the gap. CD8 cells classed as naive were CD45RO-negative and positively selected for CCR7, excluding terminally differentiated effector memory CD45RA+ cells. Those who donated, Caucasian adults without exception, all lived in Nashville, Tennessee. Note on this clone: What it recognizes is unknown.

The chain uses TRBV11-1 and TRBJ1-6, with unresolved D. The specimen was naive CD8+ T cells sorted from blood. The receptor comes from a man between 18 and 35 years old in good health. CDR3 in amino acids: CASSEAVWSYNSPLHF. The DNA for the CDR3 is TGTGCCAGCAGCGAAGCCGTATGGTCCTATAATTCACCCCTCCACTTT.